The 12 T cell receptor beta chains given below trace back to one sample, sequenced in a study of T cell responses to AZD1222 COVID-19 vaccine. Assay: immunoSEQ multiplex PCR; the TCRdb copy retains only in-frame clones and omits some. The table shows roughly 200,000 clones, with 80% to 95% occurring only once. Specimen: peripheral blood, collected 28 days after the second AZD1222 dose. The receptors shown here come from an adult who received the AZD1222 COVID-19 vaccine.

The rearrangement uses TRBV4-1 and TRBJ2-5, with 8 bases fitting TRBD2. Looked up from germline, CDR1 is MGHRA and CDR2 is YSYEKL. The CDR3 has 17 residues. The J segment lost 3 bases and the V segment lost 4 bases, leaving 13 bases of the junction unmatched. CDR3 nucleotides: TGCGCCAGCAGCCCGCCTGGCGGGAGGCTGGGCGAAGAGACCCAGTACTTC. This gives the protein CASSPPGGRLGEETQYF.

J is TRBJ2-3 and V is TRBV5-1; D is unclear. The CDR3 loop spans 14 amino acids. CDR1 and CDR2 (germline): SGHRS, YFSETQ. V dropped 0 bases and J dropped 0 bases, with 5 bases sitting between them. In nucleotides, the CDR3 is TGCGCCAGCAGCTTGGCCAGGAGCACAGATACGCAGTATTTT. Residues: CASSLARSTDTQYF.

This clone was picked up a small number of times. This chain joins TRBV6-2 or TRBV6-3 and TRBJ1-2; D gene unclear. The CDR3 covers 12 residues. V dropped 4 bases and J dropped 4 bases, with 7 bases sitting between them. The germline CDR1 and CDR2 sequences are MNHEY and SVGEGT. DNA for the CDR3: TGTGCCAGCAGTTCTCGGTCCTATGGCTACACCTTC. Translation: CASSSRSYGYTF.

The J gene is TRBJ2-2, the V gene TRBV3-1 (or the pseudogene TRBV3-2); TRBD2 agrees at 7 bases. The CDR3 has 15 residues. CDR1 and CDR2 (germline): LGHDT, YNNKEL (reference sequence). Trimming at V came to 6 bases and at J to 0 bases, leaving 4 bases not matched to a gene. This CDR3 is CASRHGGANTGELFF. The CDR3 DNA sequence: TGTGCCAGCAGGCATGGGGGGGCGAACACCGGGGAGCTGTTTTTT.

The chain combines TRBV5-5 with TRBJ1-2; no reliable D call. V was trimmed by 2 bases and J by 8 bases, leaving 13 bases between them. CDR3 length: 13 amino acids. CDR1 and CDR2 (germline): SGHKS, YYEKEE (reference sequence). CDR3 loop: CASSLYGEDGYTF. CDR3 DNA sequence: TGTGCCAGCAGCTTATATGGGGAGGACGGCTACACCTTC. The entire variable domain, with the rest obtained from reference TRBV5-5 and TRBJ1-2, is as follows: DAGVTQSPTHLIKTRGQQVTLRCSPISGHKSVSWYQQVLGQGPQFIFQYYEKEERGRGNFPDRFSARQFPNYSSELNVNALLLGDSALYLCASSLYGEDGYTFGSGTRLTVV.

The chain combines TRBV3-1 (or the pseudogene TRBV3-2) with TRBJ2-1; D may be TRBD2 (7 bases). The CDR3 covers 14 residues. Trimming took 0 bases from V and 13 from J, leaving 16 bases between them. CDR1 is LGHDT and CDR2 is YNNKEL in the germline V gene (reference sequence). The CDR3 nucleotides read TGTGCCAGCAGCCAAGATTACTTAGGGGGGGGACAGTTCTTC. Its translation: CASSQDYLGGGQFF.

A single count supports this clone. The V call is TRBV10-3, the J call TRBJ1-1; the D gene is possibly TRBD1 (6 bases). This CDR3 is 13 amino acids long. The germline gives CDR1 ENHRY, CDR2 SYGVKD. The V end lost 7 bases, the J end lost 5 bases, and 14 bases lay between the germline ends. DNA of the CDR3: TGTGCCATCAAAAGGGGGTTTGATACTGAAGCTTTCTTT. Encoded protein: CAIKRGFDTEAFF.

This clone is judged medium-sized. The chain recombines TRBV29-1 with TRBJ2-5; D perhaps matches TRBD2 (5 bases). V lost 5 bases to trimming and J lost 4 bases, with 11 bases between them. This CDR3 contains 12 residues. Looked up from germline, CDR1 is SQVTM and CDR2 is ANQGSEA. The CDR3 region is CSVFWAGETQYF. The CDR3 DNA reads TGCAGCGTTTTCTGGGCGGGAGAGACCCAGTACTTC.

In regard to this clone: The same CDR3 also results from other DNA sequences found in this sample. The chain has TRBV5-1 and TRBJ1-1; D is unclear. Trimming pared 0 bases from V and 0 bases from J, leaving 6 bases between. The CDR3 has 14 residues. In germline, CDR1 is SGHRS, CDR2 YFSETQ. In DNA, the CDR3 is TGCGCCAGCAGCTTGGGCCAGATGAACACTGAAGCTTTCTTT. The encoded protein is CASSLGQMNTEAFF.

This CDR3 is CASMAGNSPLHF. The CDR3 region has the DNA TGTGCCAGTATGGCGGGAAATTCACCCCTCCACTTT. V and J are TRBV19 and TRBJ1-6; D is ambiguous. This CDR3 has 12 residues. The V gene lost 7 bases and the J gene lost 7 bases, with 8 bases spanning the gap. Germline V CDR1 and CDR2: LNHDA, SQIVND (reference sequence).

The rearrangement joins TRBV7-6 to TRBJ2-1; TRBD2 matches at 11 bases. The germline V gene has CDR1 SGHVS and CDR2 FNYEAQ. Losses at the gene ends were 5 bases for V and 6 bases for J; bases not matched to a gene: 9. The CDR3 runs 16 residues. CDR3 residues: CASSRRSGRAPNEQFF. The CDR3 DNA follows: TGTGCCAGCAGCCGACGTAGCGGGAGGGCCCCCAATGAGCAGTTCTTC.

J is TRBJ2-5 and V is TRBV15, with D tentatively TRBD1 (6 bases). V gave up 0 bases and J gave up 4 bases, with 6 bases separating them. The CDR3 loop spans 13 amino acids. Germline lookup yields CDR1 LNHNV and CDR2 YYDKDF (reference sequence). The CDR3 sequence: CATSRDRGETQYF. CDR3 coding DNA: TGTGCCACCAGCAGAGACAGGGGAGAGACCCAGTACTTC.